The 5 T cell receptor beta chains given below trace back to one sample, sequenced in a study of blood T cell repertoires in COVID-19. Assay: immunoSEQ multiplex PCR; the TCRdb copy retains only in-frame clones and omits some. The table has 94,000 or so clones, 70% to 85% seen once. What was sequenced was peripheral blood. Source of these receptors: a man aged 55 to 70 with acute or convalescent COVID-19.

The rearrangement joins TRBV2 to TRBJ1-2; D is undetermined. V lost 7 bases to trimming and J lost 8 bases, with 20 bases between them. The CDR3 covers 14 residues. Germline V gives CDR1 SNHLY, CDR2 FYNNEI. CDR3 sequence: CASIRESVLPGYTF. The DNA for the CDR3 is TGTGCCAGCATCCGGGAATCGGTATTGCCGGGCTACACCTTC.

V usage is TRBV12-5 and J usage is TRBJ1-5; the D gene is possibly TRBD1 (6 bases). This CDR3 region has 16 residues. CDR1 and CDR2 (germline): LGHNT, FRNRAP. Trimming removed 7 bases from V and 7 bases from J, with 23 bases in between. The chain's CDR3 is CASATGSGAGEQPQHF. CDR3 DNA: TGTGCTAGTGCTACTGGATCTGGGGCAGGGGAACAGCCCCAGCATTTT.

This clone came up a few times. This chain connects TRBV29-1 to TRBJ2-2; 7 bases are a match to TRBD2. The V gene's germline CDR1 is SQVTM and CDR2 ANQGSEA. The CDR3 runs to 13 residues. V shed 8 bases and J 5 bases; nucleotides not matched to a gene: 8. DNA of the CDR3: TGCAGCATCAGGACTAGAAGTACCGGGGAGCTGTTTTTT. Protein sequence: CSIRTRSTGELFF.

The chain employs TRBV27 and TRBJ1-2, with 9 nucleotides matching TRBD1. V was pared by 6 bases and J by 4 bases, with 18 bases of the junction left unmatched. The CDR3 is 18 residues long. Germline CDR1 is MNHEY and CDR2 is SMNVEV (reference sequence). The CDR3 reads CASSTAGQGRGFGYGYTF. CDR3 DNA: TGTGCCAGCAGCACTGCGGGACAGGGTAGGGGTTTTGGCTATGGCTACACCTTC.

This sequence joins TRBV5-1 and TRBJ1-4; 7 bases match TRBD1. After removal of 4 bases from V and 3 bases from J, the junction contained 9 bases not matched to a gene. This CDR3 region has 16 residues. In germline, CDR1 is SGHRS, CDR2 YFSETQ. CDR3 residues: CASSPFRDSPNEKLFF. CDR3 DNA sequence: TGCGCCAGCAGCCCGTTCCGGGACAGCCCTAATGAAAAACTGTTTTTT. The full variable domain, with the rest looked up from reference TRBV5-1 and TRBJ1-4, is KAGVTQTPRYLIKTRGQQVTLSCSPISGHRSVSWYQQTPGQGLQFLFEYFSETQRNKGNFPGRFSGRQFSNSRSEMNVSTLELGDSALYLCASSPFRDSPNEKLFFGSGTQLSVL.